The following is a T cell receptor beta chain sequence with its context. CDR1 is SGHAT, CDR2 FQDESV, per germline (reference sequence). Trimming stripped 8 bases from V and 2 bases from J, with 11 bases between. There are 13 residues in the CDR3. TCRdb keeps only in-frame clones here, not all; method: immunoSEQ multiplex PCR. In the table there are over 120,000 clones, about three quarters of which are singletons. The sample originates from a study of cytotoxic CD8 clonotypes in ibrutinib-treated CLL. The gene calls are TRBV11-1 and TRBJ2-3; possibly TRBD1 or TRBD2 for D (5 bases each). This receptor was taken from a human donor with chronic lymphocytic leukemia. Sample: PBMCs, taken after 24 months of ibrutinib treatment. CDR3 DNA: TGTGCCAGCGCAAGGGGACCCACAGATACGCAGTATTTT. This gives the protein CASARGPTDTQYF.